This entry lists 21 T cell receptor beta chains sequenced from one sample in a study of blood T cell repertoires in COVID-19. The table came from immunoSEQ multiplex PCR; TCRdb's copy has only in-frame clones and leaves some out. This table holds about 170,000 clones, 80% to 85% found once. Sample: peripheral blood. The receptor set was obtained from a human donor with acute or convalescent COVID-19. The donor label of this sample is uncertain.

This chain links TRBV25-1 with TRBJ1-1, with 11 bases fitting TRBD1. Germline V gene data show CDR1 as MGHDK and CDR2 as SYGVNS. Trimming took 11 bases from V and 7 from J; bases not matched to a gene: 6. The CDR3 runs to 12 residues. As DNA, the CDR3 is TGTGCCTGGGACAGGGGGGGGATTGAAGCTTTCTTT. Its translation: CAWDRGGIEAFF.

The chain is built from TRBV20-1 and TRBJ2-1, with TRBD2 matching 8 bases. This CDR3 is built from 17 residues. Germline CDR1 is DFQATT and CDR2 is SNEGSKA (reference sequence). The V segment lost 3 bases and the J segment 7 bases; nucleotides outside the gene matches: 17. The CDR3: CSASSRAAGVAKNEQFF. The CDR3 DNA sequence: TGCAGTGCTAGTTCTCGGGCAGCGGGAGTCGCGAAGAATGAGCAGTTCTTC.

The chain recombines TRBV19 with TRBJ2-1; TRBD2 matches 10 bases. Germline loops: CDR1 LNHDA, CDR2 SQIVND (reference sequence). Trimming removed 4 bases from V and 0 bases from J; junction bases left unmatched: 15. This CDR3 is 20 amino acids long. The CDR3 region has the DNA TGTGCCAGTAGTAGTCCCCCCGGGACTAGCGCTTCAAGCTCCTACAATGAGCAGTTCTTC. It is translated as CASSSPPGTSASSSYNEQFF.

The chain recombines TRBV3-1 (or the pseudogene TRBV3-2) with TRBJ1-1; D is possibly TRBD1 (5 bases). The germline V gene has CDR1 LGHDT and CDR2 YNNKEL (reference sequence). V lost 4 bases and J 3 bases, leaving 18 bases between the germline ends. The CDR3 is made up of 16 amino acids. CDR3 sequence reads: CASSLHYLTEYTEAFF. Written as DNA, the CDR3 is TGTGCCAGCAGCCTCCACTACCTGACAGAGTACACTGAAGCTTTCTTT.

The genes are TRBV6-4 and TRBJ1-1, with TRBD1 matching over 7 bases. CDR3 length: 13 amino acids. J gave up 6 bases and V 6 bases, and 7 bases lay outside the gene matches. CDR1 is MRHNA and CDR2 is SNTAGT in the germline V gene. In nucleotides, the CDR3 is TGTGCCAGCAGAAATACAGGGGACTCTGAAGCTTTCTTT. Translation: CASRNTGDSEAFF.

This sequence joins TRBV19 and TRBJ1-4; D is unresolved. V was cut by 6 bases and J by 2 bases, with 13 bases left in between. There are 15 residues in the CDR3. The germline CDR1 and CDR2 sequences are LNHDA and SQIVND (reference sequence). The CDR3 loop is CASRSTELTNEKLFF. The CDR3 DNA follows: TGTGCCAGTAGATCGACGGAGTTGACTAATGAAAAACTGTTTTTT. The complete variable domain, with remaining parts taken from reference TRBV19 and TRBJ1-4, reads DGGITQSPKYLFRKEGQNVTLSCEQNLNHDAMYWYRQDPGQGLRLIYYSQIVNDFQKGDIAEGYSVSREKKESFPLTVTSAQKNPTAFYLCASRSTELTNEKLFFGSGTQLSVL.

This rearrangement joins TRBV11-2 to TRBJ2-3, with D possibly being TRBD1 (6 bases). Germline CDR1 and CDR2: SGHAT and FQNNGV. The CDR3 covers 16 residues. With 0 bases removed from V and 4 bases from J, the gap between germline ends came to 14 bases. CDR3 sequence (DNA): TGTGCCAGCAGCTTAGACGCCCACACAGGGTCAGATACGCAGTATTTT. Its translation: CASSLDAHTGSDTQYF. The whole variable domain, remainder taken from reference TRBV11-2 and TRBJ2-3, is EAGVAQSPRYKIIEKRQSVAFWCNPISGHATLYWYQQILGQGPKLLIQFQNNGVVDDSQLPKDRFSAERLKGVDSTLKIQPAKLEDSAVYLCASSLDAHTGSDTQYFGPGTRLTVL.

In DNA form, the CDR3 reads TGTGCCAGCAGCTTGGAAAGCGGGCGATTTACCGGGGAGCTGTTTTTT. Its translation is CASSLESGRFTGELFF. The chain has TRBV11-2 and TRBJ2-2; possibly TRBD2 for D (6 bases). V lost 3 bases, J lost 5 bases, and 16 bases lay in between. CDR1 and CDR2 from the germline V gene are SGHAT and FQNNGV. The CDR3 consists of 16 residues.

This clone was picked up a small number of times. The chain is built from TRBV7-2 and TRBJ1-3; 9 bases map to TRBD1. V shed 1 base, J shed 1 base, and the junction held 5 bases outside the gene matches. The V gene's germline CDR1 is SGHTA and CDR2 FQGNSA. The CDR3 is 17 amino acids. The CDR3 DNA reads as TGTGCCAGCAGCTTAGAATCGGGACAGGGTTCTGGAAACACCATATATTTT. This translates into CASSLESGQGSGNTIYF.

This chain joins TRBV28 and TRBJ1-5, with 8 bases fitting TRBD1. The CDR3 is 15 residues long. CDR1 is MDHEN, CDR2 SYDVKM, per germline. V lost 3 bases, J lost 1 base, and 2 bases stayed unmatched. The CDR3 loop reads CASSFRGHSNQPQHF. CDR3 in DNA: TGTGCCAGCAGTTTCAGGGGGCACAGCAATCAGCCCCAGCATTTT.

The gene calls are TRBV6-5 and TRBJ2-7; 9 bases agree with TRBD2. J was trimmed by 3 bases and V by 4 bases; bases with no gene match: 10. Per germline, CDR1 MNHEY and CDR2 SVGAGI. This CDR3 has 16 amino acids. The CDR3 DNA sequence: TGTGCCAGCAGTTCCCATCAGCGGGGGGAGAACTACGAGCAGTACTTC. Its protein is CASSSHQRGENYEQYF.

This chain connects TRBV5-6 to TRBJ2-5; perhaps TRBD2 as D (5 bases). Per germline, CDR1 SGHDT and CDR2 YYEEEE. The germline V and J ends were trimmed by 0 bases and 4 bases, with 13 bases remaining between them. The CDR3 length is 15 residues. The DNA for the CDR3 is TGTGCCAGCAGCTTGGGGACTTTTCCTCCAGAGACCCAGTACTTC. Translated, it gives CASSLGTFPPETQYF. Combining the CDR3 with reference TRBV5-6 and TRBJ2-5 gives the whole variable domain DAGVTQSPTHLIKTRGQQVTLRCSPKSGHDTVSWYQQALGQGPQFIFQYYEEEERQRGNFPDRFSGHQFPNYSSELNVNALLLGDSALYLCASSLGTFPPETQYFGPGTRLLVL.

This clone came up a few times. The rearrangement links TRBV7-9 to TRBJ1-2; no reliable D call. Germline CDR1 SEHNR, CDR2 FQNEAQ (reference sequence). The CDR3 spans 12 residues. Deletions cut 6 bases from V and 4 bases from J, with 9 bases between. The chain's CDR3 is CASSPEGYGYTF. In DNA form, the CDR3 reads TGTGCCAGCAGTCCCGAGGGCTATGGCTACACCTTC.

V and J are TRBV2 and TRBJ2-3; unclear D gene. The germline V gene has CDR1 SNHLY and CDR2 FYNNEI. The germline V and J ends were trimmed by 6 bases and 2 bases, with 12 bases remaining between them. The CDR3 runs to 14 residues. The DNA of the CDR3 is TGTGCCAGCAGCCAAGGAAACTACACAGATACGCAGTATTTT. Protein sequence: CASSQGNYTDTQYF.

J is TRBJ1-5 and V is TRBV19; D not certain. Trimming pared 0 bases from V and 7 bases from J, leaving 7 bases between. The CDR3 length is 13 residues. The germline CDR1 and CDR2 sequences are LNHDA and SQIVND (reference sequence). CDR3 residues: CASSIDSSQPQHF. CDR3 nucleotides: TGTGCCAGTAGTATAGATTCGAGCCAGCCCCAGCATTTT.

The rearrangement uses TRBV5-1 and TRBJ2-7; 12 bases align to TRBD2. The CDR3 consists of 16 residues. After removal of 0 bases from V and 5 bases from J, the junction contained 6 bases not matched to a gene. Per the germline V gene, CDR1 is SGHRS and CDR2 is YFSETQ. The CDR3 sequence: CASSLESSGGAHEQYF. CDR3 sequence (DNA): TGCGCCAGCAGCTTGGAGTCTAGCGGGGGGGCCCACGAGCAGTACTTC.

The V gene is TRBV5-1, the J gene TRBJ1-6; 7 bases line up with TRBD1. Germline loops: CDR1 SGHRS, CDR2 YFSETQ. The CDR3 spans 15 residues. V lost 4 bases, J lost 1 base, and 2 bases stayed unmatched. This CDR3 reads CASSDRVSYNSPLHF. The CDR3 DNA is TGCGCCAGCAGCGACAGGGTTTCCTATAATTCACCCCTCCACTTT.

The chain employs TRBV28 and TRBJ2-7, with 8 positions matching TRBD1. Germline V lookup: CDR1 MDHEN, CDR2 SYDVKM. Trimming removed 3 bases from V and 0 bases from J; junction bases left unmatched: 19. The CDR3 runs 20 residues. The CDR3 loop is CASSFSTGTGGYLFSYEQYF. The CDR3 region has the DNA TGTGCCAGCAGTTTCTCTACCGGGACAGGCGGCTATCTTTTCTCCTACGAGCAGTACTTC.

The rearrangement joins TRBV19 to TRBJ2-3; possible D gene TRBD2, 6 bases. With 4 bases removed from V and 2 bases from J, the gap between germline ends came to 10 bases. CDR3 size: 14 residues. Germline V gene sequence: CDR1 LNHDA, CDR2 SQIVND (reference sequence). The CDR3 sequence: CASSKERATDTQYF. The CDR3 region has the DNA TGTGCCAGTAGTAAGGAGCGGGCCACAGATACGCAGTATTTT.

The V gene is TRBV7-9, the J gene TRBJ1-2, with D hard to call. Per germline, CDR1 SEHNR and CDR2 FQNEAQ (reference sequence). V was clipped by 5 bases and J by 6 bases, with 16 bases between them. The CDR3 is 14 residues long. The CDR3 DNA sequence: TGTGCCAGCAGCCCGTCCACGGGTAGTAATGGCTACACCTTC. The encoded protein is CASSPSTGSNGYTF.

The rearrangement links TRBV27 to TRBJ1-2; D possibly corresponds to TRBD1 (6 bases). V lost 6 bases to trimming and J lost 1 base, with 12 bases between them. Germline values: CDR1 MNHEY, CDR2 SMNVEV (reference sequence). The CDR3 consists of 14 residues. Written as DNA, the CDR3 is TGTGCCAGCAGGGGCCGACAGGATAACTATGGCTACACCTTC. This gives the protein CASRGRQDNYGYTF.